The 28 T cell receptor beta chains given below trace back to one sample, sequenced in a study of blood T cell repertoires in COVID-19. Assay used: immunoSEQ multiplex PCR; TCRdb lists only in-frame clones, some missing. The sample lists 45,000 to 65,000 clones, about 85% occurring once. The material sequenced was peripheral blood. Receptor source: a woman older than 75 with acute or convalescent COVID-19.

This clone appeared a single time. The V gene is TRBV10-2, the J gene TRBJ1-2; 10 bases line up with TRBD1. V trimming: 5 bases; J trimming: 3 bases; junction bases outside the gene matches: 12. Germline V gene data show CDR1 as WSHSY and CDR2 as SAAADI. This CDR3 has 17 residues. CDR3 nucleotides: TGCGCCAGCAGTCCATCGGGACAGGGGACCGCTTACTATGGCTACACCTTC. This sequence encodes CASSPSGQGTAYYGYTF.

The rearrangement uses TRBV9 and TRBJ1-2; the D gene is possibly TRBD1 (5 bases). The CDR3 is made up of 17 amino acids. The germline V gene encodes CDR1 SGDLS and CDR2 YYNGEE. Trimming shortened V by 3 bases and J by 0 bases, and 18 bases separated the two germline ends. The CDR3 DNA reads TGTGCCAGCAGCGCCGACCGGAGGGGCCCATCTAACTATGGCTACACCTTC. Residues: CASSADRRGPSNYGYTF.

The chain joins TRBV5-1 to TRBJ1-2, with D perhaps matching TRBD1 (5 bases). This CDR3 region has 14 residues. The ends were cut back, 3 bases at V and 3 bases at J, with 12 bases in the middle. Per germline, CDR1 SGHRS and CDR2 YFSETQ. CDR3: CASSWDPGDYGYTF. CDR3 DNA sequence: TGCGCCAGCAGCTGGGACCCGGGGGACTATGGCTACACCTTC.

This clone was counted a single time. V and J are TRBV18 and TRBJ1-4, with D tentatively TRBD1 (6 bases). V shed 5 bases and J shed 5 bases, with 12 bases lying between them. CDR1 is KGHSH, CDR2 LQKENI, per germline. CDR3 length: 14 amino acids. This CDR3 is CASSGGHGNEKLFF. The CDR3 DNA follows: TGTGCCAGCTCAGGGGGACATGGCAATGAAAAACTGTTTTTT.

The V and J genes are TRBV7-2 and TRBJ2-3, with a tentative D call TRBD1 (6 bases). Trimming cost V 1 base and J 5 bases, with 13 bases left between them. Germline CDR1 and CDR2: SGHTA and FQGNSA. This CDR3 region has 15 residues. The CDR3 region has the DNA TGTGCCAGCAGCTTAGGAGGGGGTAAAAGAGATACGCAGTATTTT. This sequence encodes CASSLGGGKRDTQYF. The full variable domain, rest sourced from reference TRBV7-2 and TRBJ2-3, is GAGVSQSPSNKVTEKGKDVELRCDPISGHTALYWYRQSLGQGLEFLIYFQGNSAPDKSGLPSDRFSAERTGGSVSTLTIQRTQQEDSAVYLCASSLGGGKRDTQYFGPGTRLTVL.

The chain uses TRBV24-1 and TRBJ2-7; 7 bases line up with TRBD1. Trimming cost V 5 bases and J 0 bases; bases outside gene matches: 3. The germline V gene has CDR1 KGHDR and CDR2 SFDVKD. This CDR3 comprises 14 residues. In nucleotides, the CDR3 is TGTGCCACCAGTGCGGGACAGAGCTCCTACGAGCAGTACTTC. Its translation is CATSAGQSSYEQYF.

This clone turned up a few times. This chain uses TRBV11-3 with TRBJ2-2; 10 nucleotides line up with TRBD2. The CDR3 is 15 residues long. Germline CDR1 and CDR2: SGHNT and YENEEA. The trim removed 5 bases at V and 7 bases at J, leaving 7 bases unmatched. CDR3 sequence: CASSPSGGAGGELFF. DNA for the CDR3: TGTGCCAGCAGCCCCAGCGGGGGGGCCGGCGGGGAGCTGTTTTTT.

CDR3 residues: CSASFAGGLGYTF. DNA for the CDR3: TGCAGTGCTAGTTTCGCGGGAGGTTTAGGCTACACCTTC. The chain employs TRBV20-1 and TRBJ1-2; D is uncertain. The ends were cut back, 3 bases at V and 8 bases at J, with 16 bases in the middle. This CDR3 is 13 amino acids long. CDR1 DFQATT and CDR2 SNEGSKA come from the germline V gene (reference sequence).

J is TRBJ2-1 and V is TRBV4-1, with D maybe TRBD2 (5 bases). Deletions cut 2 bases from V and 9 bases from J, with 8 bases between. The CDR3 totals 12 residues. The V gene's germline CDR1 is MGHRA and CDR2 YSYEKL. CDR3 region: CASSQLGSEQFF. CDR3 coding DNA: TGCGCCAGCAGCCAATTGGGGAGTGAGCAGTTCTTC.

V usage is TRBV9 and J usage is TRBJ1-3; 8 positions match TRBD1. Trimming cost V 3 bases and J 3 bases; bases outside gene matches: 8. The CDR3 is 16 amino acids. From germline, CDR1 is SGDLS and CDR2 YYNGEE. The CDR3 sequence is CASSGNQGAVGNTIYF. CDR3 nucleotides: TGTGCCAGCAGCGGAAACCAGGGGGCTGTTGGAAACACCATATATTTT.

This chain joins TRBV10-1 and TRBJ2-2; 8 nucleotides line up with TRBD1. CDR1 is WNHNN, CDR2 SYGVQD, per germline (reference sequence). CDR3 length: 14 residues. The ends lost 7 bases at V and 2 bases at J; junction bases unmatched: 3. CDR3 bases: TGCGCCAGCAAACAGGGGGGAAACACCGGGGAGCTGTTTTTT. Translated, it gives CASKQGGNTGELFF.

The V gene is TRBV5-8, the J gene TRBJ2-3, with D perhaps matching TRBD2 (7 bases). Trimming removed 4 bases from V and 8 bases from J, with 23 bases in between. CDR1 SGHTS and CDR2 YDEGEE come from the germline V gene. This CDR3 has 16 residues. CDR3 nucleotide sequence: TGTGCCAGCAGCCCTCCCCCTAGCGGCCCCAGGGGTACGCAGTATTTT. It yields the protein CASSPPPSGPRGTQYF.

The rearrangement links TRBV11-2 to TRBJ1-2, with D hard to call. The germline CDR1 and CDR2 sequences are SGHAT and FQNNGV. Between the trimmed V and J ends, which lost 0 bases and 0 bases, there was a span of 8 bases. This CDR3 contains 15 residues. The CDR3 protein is CASSLEGRSNYGYTF. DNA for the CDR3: TGTGCCAGCAGCTTAGAGGGCAGGTCTAACTATGGCTACACCTTC.

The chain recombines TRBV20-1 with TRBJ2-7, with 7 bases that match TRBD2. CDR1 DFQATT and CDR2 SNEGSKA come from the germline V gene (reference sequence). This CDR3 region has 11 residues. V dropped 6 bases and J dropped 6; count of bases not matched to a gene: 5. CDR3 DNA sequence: TGCAGTGCCTACGGGGGGAGCGAGCAGTACTTC. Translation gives CSAYGGSEQYF.

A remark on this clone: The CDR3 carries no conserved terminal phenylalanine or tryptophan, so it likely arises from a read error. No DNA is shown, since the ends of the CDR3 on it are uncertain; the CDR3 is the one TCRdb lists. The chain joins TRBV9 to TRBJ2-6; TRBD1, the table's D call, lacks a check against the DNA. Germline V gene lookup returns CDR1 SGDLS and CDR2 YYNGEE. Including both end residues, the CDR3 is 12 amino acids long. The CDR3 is CASSVGQRDREL.

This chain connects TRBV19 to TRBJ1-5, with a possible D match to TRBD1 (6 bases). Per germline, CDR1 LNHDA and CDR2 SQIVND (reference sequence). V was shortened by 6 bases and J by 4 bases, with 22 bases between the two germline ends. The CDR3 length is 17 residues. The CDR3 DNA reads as TGTGCCAGTAGGACATCCAGGGGTGGCAGGGCGAATCAGCCCCAGCATTTT. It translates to CASRTSRGGRANQPQHF.

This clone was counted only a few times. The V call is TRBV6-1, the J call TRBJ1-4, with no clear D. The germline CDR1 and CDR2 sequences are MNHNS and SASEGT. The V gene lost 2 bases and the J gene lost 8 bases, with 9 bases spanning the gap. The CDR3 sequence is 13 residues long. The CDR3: CASSELPEEKLFF. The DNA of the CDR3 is TGTGCCAGCAGTGAACTTCCTGAGGAAAAACTGTTTTTT.

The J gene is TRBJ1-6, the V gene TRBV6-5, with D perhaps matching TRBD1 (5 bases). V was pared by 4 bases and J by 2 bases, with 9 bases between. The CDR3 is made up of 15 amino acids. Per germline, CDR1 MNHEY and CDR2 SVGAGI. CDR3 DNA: TGTGCCAGCAGTTTAGACAGACCCTATAATTCACCCCTCCACTTT. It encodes CASSLDRPYNSPLHF.

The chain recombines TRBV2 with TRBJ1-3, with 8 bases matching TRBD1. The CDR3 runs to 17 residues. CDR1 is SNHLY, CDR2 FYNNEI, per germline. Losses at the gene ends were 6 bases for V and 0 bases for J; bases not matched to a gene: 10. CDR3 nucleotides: TGTGCCAGCAGCGAGGGACAGGCTGTTCACTCTGGAAACACCATATATTTT. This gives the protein CASSEGQAVHSGNTIYF.

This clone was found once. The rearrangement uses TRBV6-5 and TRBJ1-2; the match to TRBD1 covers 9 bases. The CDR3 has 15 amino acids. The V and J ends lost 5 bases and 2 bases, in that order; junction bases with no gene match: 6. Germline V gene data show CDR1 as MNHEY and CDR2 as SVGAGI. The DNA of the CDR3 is TGTGCCAGCAGTAGTCGGACAGGGGTAAACTATGGCTACACCTTC. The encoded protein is CASSSRTGVNYGYTF.

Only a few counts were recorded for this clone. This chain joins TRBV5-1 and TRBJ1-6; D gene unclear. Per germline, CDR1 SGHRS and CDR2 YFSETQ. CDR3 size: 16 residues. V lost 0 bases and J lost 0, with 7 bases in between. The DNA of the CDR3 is TGCGCCAGCAGCTTGGGTGAGGGCTCCTATAATTCACCCCTCCACTTT. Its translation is CASSLGEGSYNSPLHF.

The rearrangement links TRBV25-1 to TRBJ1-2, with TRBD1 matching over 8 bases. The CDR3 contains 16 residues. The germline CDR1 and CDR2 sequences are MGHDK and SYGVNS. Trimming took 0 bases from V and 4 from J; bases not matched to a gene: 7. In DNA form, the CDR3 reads TGTGCCAGCAGTGAATACGGGGCAGGGGGCTCCTATGGCTACACCTTC. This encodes CASSEYGAGGSYGYTF.

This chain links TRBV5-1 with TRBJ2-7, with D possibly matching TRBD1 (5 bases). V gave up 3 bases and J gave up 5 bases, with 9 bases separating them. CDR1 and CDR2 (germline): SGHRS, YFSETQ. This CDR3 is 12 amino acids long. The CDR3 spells CASSSGYDEQYF. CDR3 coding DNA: TGCGCCAGCAGCTCAGGGTATGACGAGCAGTACTTC.

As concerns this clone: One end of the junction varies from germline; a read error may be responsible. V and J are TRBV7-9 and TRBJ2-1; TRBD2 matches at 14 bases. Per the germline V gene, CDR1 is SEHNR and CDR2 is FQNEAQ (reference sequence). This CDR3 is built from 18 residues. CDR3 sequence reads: CASSLTTGTSGGYSEQFF. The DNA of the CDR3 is TGTGCCAGCAGCTTAACTACCGGGACTAGCGGGGGTTACAGTGAGCAGTTCTTC.

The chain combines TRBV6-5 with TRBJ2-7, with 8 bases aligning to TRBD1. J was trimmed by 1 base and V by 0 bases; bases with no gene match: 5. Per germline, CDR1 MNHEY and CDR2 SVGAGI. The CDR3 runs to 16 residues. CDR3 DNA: TGTGCCAGCAGTTACTCCCGGGACAGGTCATCCTACGAGCAGTACTTC. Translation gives CASSYSRDRSSYEQYF.

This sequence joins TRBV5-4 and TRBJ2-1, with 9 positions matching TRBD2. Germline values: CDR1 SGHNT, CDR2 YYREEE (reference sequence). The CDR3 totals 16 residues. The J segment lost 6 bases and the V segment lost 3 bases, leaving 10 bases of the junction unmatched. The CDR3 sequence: CASSSRAGGPINEQFF. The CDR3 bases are TGTGCCAGCAGCTCCCGAGCGGGGGGTCCCATCAATGAGCAGTTCTTC.

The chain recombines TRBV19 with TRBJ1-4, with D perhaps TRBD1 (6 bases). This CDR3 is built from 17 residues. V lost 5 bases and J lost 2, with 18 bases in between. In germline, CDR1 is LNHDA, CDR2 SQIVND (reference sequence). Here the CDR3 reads CASSLPRGAQTNEKLFF. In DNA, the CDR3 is TGTGCCAGTAGTCTCCCACGGGGGGCGCAGACTAATGAAAAACTGTTTTTT.

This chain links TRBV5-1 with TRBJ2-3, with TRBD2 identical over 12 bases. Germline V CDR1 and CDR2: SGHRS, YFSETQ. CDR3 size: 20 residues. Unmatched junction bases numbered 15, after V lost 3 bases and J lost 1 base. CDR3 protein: CASSSSGTSGLETGTDTQYF. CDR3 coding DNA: TGCGCCAGCAGCTCTTCCGGGACTAGCGGGTTAGAAACTGGCACAGATACGCAGTATTTT.